The clone carrying this T cell receptor beta chain turned up a few times. Regarding time point: healthy volunteer bleed at 6 weeks. Sequencing started from total RNA isolated from unfractionated whole blood. TCRdb called the RACE reads again in MiXCR, with one record for every CDR3 protein. The sample has approximately 81,000 distinct CDR3 sequences; around 8.7% are singletons. Germline CDR1 and CDR2: SEHNR and FQNEAQ (reference sequence). The CDR3 is 13 residues long. The V and J ends lost 0 bases and 7 bases respectively, with 7 bases between them. This entry comes from a study of human T cells and chemical hapten exposure.

The rearrangement links TRBV7-9 to TRBJ1-5; D unresolved. This TCR came from a male donor in good health. Some clones in this sample may be carry-over from other donors' samples. The specimen sequenced was whole blood. In nucleotides, the CDR3 is TGTGCCAGCAGCTTAGCGCAAGGACAGCCCCAGCATTTT. Encoded protein: CASSLAQGQPQHF.